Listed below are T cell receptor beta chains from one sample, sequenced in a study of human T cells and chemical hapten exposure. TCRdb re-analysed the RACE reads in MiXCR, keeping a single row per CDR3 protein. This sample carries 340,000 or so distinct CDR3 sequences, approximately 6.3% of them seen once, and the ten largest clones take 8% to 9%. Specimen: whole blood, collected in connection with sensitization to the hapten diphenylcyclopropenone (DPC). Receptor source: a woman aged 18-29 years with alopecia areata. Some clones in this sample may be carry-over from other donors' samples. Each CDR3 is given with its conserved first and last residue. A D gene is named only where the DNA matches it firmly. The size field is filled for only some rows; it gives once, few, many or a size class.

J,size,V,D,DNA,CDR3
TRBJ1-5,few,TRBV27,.,TGTGCCAGCAGCCGCGGCGGGACAAACGGTCAGCCCCAGCATTTT,CASSRGGTNGQPQHF
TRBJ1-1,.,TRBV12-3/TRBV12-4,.,TGTGCCAGCAGTTTTGCGCGGGAAGCGACCGCTTTCTTT,CASSFAREATAFF
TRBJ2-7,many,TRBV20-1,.,TGCAGTGCTAGGGATGATGGGGGAGCTAAAAGCGAGCAGTACTTC,CSARDDGGAKSEQYF
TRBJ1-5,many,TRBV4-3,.,TGCGCCAGCAGCCAAGCGGGGGGTCGGCCCCAGCATTTT,CASSQAGGRPQHF
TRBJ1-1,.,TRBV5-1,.,TGCGCCAGCAGCTTAGGTTTCAGTGAAGCTTTCTTT,CASSLGFSEAFF
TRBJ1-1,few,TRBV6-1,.,TGTGCCAGCAGTGAACTTTCTCCGACTGAAGCTTTCTTT,CASSELSPTEAFF
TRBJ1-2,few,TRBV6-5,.,TGTGCCAGCAGTTACAGGGGTTTTCGTTATGGCTACACCTTC,CASSYRGFRYGYTF
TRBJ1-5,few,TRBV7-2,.,TGTGCCAGCAGCGCGGTAGGAACAGGGAGTCAGCCCCAGCATTTT,CASSAVGTGSQPQHF
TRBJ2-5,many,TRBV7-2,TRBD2,TGTGCCAGCACCGGGGGGACTAGAGAGACCCAGTACTTC,CASTGGTRETQYF
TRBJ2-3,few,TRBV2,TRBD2,TGTGCCAGCAGTGTCGCTAGCGGAAGCACAGATACGCAGTATTTT,CASSVASGSTDTQYF
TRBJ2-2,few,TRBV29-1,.,TGCAGCGCCGGGCGGGGGCCGAACACCGGGGAGCTGTTTTTT,CSAGRGPNTGELFF